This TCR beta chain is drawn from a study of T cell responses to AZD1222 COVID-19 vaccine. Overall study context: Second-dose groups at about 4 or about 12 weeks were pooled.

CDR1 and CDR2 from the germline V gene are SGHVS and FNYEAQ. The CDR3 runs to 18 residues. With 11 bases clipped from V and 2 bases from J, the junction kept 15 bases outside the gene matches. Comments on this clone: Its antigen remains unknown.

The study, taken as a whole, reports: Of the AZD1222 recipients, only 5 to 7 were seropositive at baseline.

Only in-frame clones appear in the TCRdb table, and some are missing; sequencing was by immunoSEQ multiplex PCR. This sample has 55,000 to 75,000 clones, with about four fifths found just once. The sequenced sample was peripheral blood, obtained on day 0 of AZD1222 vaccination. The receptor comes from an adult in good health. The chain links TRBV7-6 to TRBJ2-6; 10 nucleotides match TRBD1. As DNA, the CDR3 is TGTGCCCCCAAAGTCGCCGGACAGGGGGTGACTGGGGCCAACGTCCTGACTTTC. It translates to CAPKVAGQGVTGANVLTF.